Sequencing of this TCR beta chain was carried out in a study of read filtering for tumor transcriptome and immune sequencing. Study background: Patients were 17 male and some 13 female, mean age approximately 60 years, range about 47 to 85. Study results and limitations: Dropping single-read clonotypes raised IR-seq and RNA-seq shared-clonotype correlation.

Germline values: CDR1 LGHDT, CDR2 YNNKEL (reference sequence). The ends lost 1 base at V and 5 bases at J; junction bases unmatched: 6. The CDR3 totals 15 residues. This library used roughly 400 ng RNA and molecular barcoded adaptors spanning alpha/delta and beta/gamma chains. TCRdb analysed the reads with MiXCR anew, one entry per CDR3 protein. The repertoire consists of tens of thousands of distinct CDR3 sequences, with 20% to 25% occurring once and the leading ten covering 9.5% to 12%. Many counts were recorded for this clonotype. What it binds is not known. This clonotype was sampled from a donor over 35 with multiple myeloma. This chain joins TRBV3-1 and TRBJ2-3, with 7 nucleotides matching TRBD2. The sample taken for sequencing was a population of CD138-negative cells sorted from bone marrow. The CDR3, as DNA: TGTGCCAGCAGCCAAGCAGCGGGGAGGAAAGATACGCAGTATTTT. Encoded protein: CASSQAAGRKDTQYF.